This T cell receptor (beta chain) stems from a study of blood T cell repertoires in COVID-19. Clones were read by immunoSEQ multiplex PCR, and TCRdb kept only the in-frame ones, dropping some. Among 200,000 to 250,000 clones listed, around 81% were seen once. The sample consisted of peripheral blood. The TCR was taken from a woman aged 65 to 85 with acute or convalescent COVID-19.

The CDR3 here is CAGSTGWSTEAFF. CDR3 nucleotides: TGTGCCGGAAGTACGGGGTGGAGCACTGAAGCTTTCTTT. The genes are TRBV2 and TRBJ1-1; no definite D call. The V and J ends lost 11 bases and 4 bases respectively, with 17 bases between them. Germline CDR1 is SNHLY and CDR2 is FYNNEI. The CDR3 extends over 13 amino acids.